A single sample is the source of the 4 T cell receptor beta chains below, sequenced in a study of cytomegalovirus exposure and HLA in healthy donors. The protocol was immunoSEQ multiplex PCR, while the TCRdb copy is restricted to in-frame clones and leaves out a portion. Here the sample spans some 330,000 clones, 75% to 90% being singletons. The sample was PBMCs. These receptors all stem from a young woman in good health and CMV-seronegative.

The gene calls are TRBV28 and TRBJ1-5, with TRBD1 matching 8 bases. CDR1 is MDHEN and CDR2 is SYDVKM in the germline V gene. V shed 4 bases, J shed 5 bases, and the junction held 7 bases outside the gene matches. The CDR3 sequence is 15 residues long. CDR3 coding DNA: TGTGCCAGCAGTTCAGGGGGCGTGATCGATCAGCCCCAGCATTTT. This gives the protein CASSSGGVIDQPQHF.

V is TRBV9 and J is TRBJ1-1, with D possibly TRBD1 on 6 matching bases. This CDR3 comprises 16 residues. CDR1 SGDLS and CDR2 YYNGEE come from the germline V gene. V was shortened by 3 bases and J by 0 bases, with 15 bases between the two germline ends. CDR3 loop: CASSENPGQMNTEAFF. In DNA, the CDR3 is TGTGCCAGCAGCGAAAACCCGGGACAAATGAACACTGAAGCTTTCTTT.

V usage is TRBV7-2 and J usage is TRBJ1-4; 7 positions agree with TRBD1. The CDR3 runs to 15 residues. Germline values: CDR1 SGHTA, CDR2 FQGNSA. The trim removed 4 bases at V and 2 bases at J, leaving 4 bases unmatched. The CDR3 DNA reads TGTGCCAGCAGCTCCAGGGGGGACACTAATGAAAAACTGTTTTTT. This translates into CASSSRGDTNEKLFF.

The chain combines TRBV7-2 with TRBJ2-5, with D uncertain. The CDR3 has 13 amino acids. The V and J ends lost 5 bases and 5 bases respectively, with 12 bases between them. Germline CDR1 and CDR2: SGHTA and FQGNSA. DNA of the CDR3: TGTGCCAGCAGCACCCGGTACGGGGAGACCCAGTACTTC. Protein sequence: CASSTRYGETQYF.